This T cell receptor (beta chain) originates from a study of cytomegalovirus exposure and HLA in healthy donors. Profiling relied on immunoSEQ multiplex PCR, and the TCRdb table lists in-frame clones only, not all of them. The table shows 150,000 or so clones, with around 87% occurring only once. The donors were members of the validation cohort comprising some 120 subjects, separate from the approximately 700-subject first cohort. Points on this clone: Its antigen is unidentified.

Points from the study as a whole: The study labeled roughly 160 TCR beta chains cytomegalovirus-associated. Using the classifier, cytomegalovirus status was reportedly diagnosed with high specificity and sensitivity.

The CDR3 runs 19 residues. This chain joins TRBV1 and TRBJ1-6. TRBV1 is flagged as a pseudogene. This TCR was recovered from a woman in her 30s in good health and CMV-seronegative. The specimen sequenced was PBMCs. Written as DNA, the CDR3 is TGCACCAGCAGCCAAGAATATACCACCTCGGGGGGTGGTAATTCACCCCTCCACTTT. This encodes CTSSQEYTTSGGGNSPLHF.